This T cell receptor beta chain stems from a study of blood T cell repertoires in COVID-19. Study-level background: Researchers got acute and convalescent COVID-19 samples from the United States, Italy and Spain. Sources were T cells, B-cell-depleted T cells, or PBMCs; the material itself was cDNA or gDNA.

The V gene end was trimmed by 5 bases and the J gene end by 4 bases; junction bases not matched to a gene: 9. CDR1 and CDR2 from the germline V gene are SGHNT and YENEEA. The CDR3 has 15 residues. The data were produced by immunoSEQ multiplex PCR, yet TCRdb's version contains in-frame clones alone and is incomplete. The sample yields a few hundred thousand clones, 86% seen once. The TCR was taken from a woman under 40 who had recovered from COVID-19. Sequencing was done on a sample of peripheral blood. This sequence joins TRBV11-3 and TRBJ2-3; 7 bases agree with TRBD1. The DNA for the CDR3 is TGTGCCAGCAGCCGGAACAGGGGTCTCGCAGATACGCAGTATTTT. Translated, it gives CASSRNRGLADTQYF.